This T cell receptor (beta chain) was recovered during a study of blood T cell repertoires in COVID-19. Study at large: Samples representing acute and convalescent COVID-19 were sourced from the United States, Italy and Spain. T cells, B-cell-depleted T cells, or PBMCs supplied cDNA or gDNA.

Membership in each cohort depended on participant-reported clinical history. The repertoire was sequenced with immunoSEQ multiplex PCR; TCRdb's copy has only in-frame clones and lacks some. The repertoire consists of 200,000 to 250,000 clones, with around 85% occurring once and the leading ten covering 3.5% to 4%. This sequence originates from a woman between 35 and 50 years old with acute COVID-19. Sequencing input: PBMCs or T cells enriched from blood (not recorded which).

The CDR3 DNA reads as TGTGCCAGCAAATACCGCGGGAACCGGGGTGAGCAGTACTTC. Its translation: CASKYRGNRGEQYF. This chain joins TRBV6-5 and TRBJ2-7, with D possibly being TRBD2 (6 bases). The CDR3 has 14 amino acids. CDR1 MNHEY and CDR2 SVGAGI come from the germline V gene. With 7 bases removed from V and 7 bases from J, the gap between germline ends came to 20 bases.